The 2 T cell receptor beta chains below all came from one sample that was sequenced in a study of T cells in Graves' hyperthyroidism and ophthalmopathy. Authors of the study amplified TCR beta CDR3 regions from RNA transcripts. The HTBI primer set was used in a first-round RT-PCR of the TCR CDR3. One entry per CDR3 protein, called by TCRdb with MiXCR from the multiplex PCR reads. This table has around 370,000 distinct CDR3 sequences, less than 20% appearing once. Sequencing was performed on blood. These TCRs come from a man aged 18 to 30 with Graves' ophthalmopathy.

This chain links TRBV20-1 with TRBJ2-3; TRBD2 agrees at 14 bases. This CDR3 is 16 amino acids long. J was trimmed by 4 bases and V by 2 bases; bases with no gene match: 5. Looked up from germline, CDR1 is DFQATT and CDR2 is SNEGSKA (reference sequence). The CDR3 protein is CSARQTSGGAADTQYF. The CDR3 nucleotides are TGCAGTGCTAGACAGACTAGCGGGGGGGCGGCAGATACGCAGTATTTT.

V and J are TRBV19 and TRBJ2-1; D is unclear. Germline CDR1 reads LNHDA; CDR2 reads SQIVND (reference sequence). V lost 1 base and J 6 bases, leaving 4 bases between the germline ends. There are 12 residues in the CDR3. CDR3 bases: TGTGCCAGTAGTATAGGGGTCAATGAGCAGTTCTTC. Translation: CASSIGVNEQFF.